This T cell receptor beta chain was sequenced during a study of cytomegalovirus exposure and HLA in healthy donors (dated by TCRdb to the late 2010s). Background for the entire study: The roughly 700 repertoires of the first cohort and the 95 to 150 validation repertoires were produced on the same platform, according to a later analysis. The study was designed to test whether signatures of past pathogen exposure could be identified by cataloging public T cell receptors. Besides the first cohort of hundreds of subjects, a separate validation cohort made up of about 120 different subjects was used. High-throughput TCR immunosequencing, statistical association of individual TCRs with disease status, and machine learning were combined to predict cytomegalovirus infection status. The investigation overall reported the following: In a later analysis, TCRs clustered in the first cohort were found to also tend to co-occur in the roughly 130 validation repertoires, with 94% of cluster scores above 0. A later analysis lacked HLA typing for the validation cohort, so it scored co-occurrence in that cohort across all 120 repertoires. The study gave a list of about 160 TCR beta chains associated with cytomegalovirus. The classifier was reported to diagnose cytomegalovirus status with high specificity and sensitivity in both the original cohort and the validation cohort. Three of the identified cytomegalovirus-associated TCR beta chains were confirmed in vitro to be specific for cytomegalovirus antigens. Across donors, most TCR sequences were observed very rarely, whereas some public TCRs were present in many individuals. It was suggested by the authors that the approach could potentially be generalized to other disease states and immunological phenotypes.

For this clone: Its cognate antigen has yet to be identified. Base quality data are lacking; no much larger clone is found one base away.

Libraries were built with the immunoSEQ multiplex PCR assay. For the original study's pipeline: A statistical classification framework was developed to diagnose cytomegalovirus status using the catalog of TCR beta chain sequences. TCRdb carries this immuneACCESS record with in-frame sequences only. Its versions omit some clonotypes, under half of them owing to an unresolved V gene in the studies checked, with the rest unexplained. The V and J calls and the clone size are those of that table, but D and trimming were determined from the DNA. The sample table records about 150,000 clones; approximately 94% of these occur just once. The ten largest clones represent 1.5% to 2% of the sample. The donors belonged to the validation cohort of about 120 subjects, which was separate from the roughly 700-subject first cohort. The sequencing input was PBMCs. The sequence was obtained from a man younger than 35 in good health and CMV-seropositive.

At the DNA level, the sequence is TGTGCCAGCAGTTTACAGGGAGAGGGGAGGAATCAGCCCCAGCATTTT. Translated, it reads CASSLQGEGRNQPQHF. The rearrangement joined TRBV28 to TRBJ1-5; a tentative D call is TRBD1 (5 bases match). The CDR3, cysteine through phenylalanine, is 16 amino acids long. This entry keeps only the CDR3 DNA: 48 bases, framed from base 1. V gives up 2 bases and J gives up 4 bases, and the segment between their germline ends measures 15 bases. According to the germline V gene, CDR1 reads MDHEN and CDR2 reads SYDVKM.